This T cell receptor beta chain was observed in a study of blood T cell repertoires in COVID-19. This clone has just one count. V gave up 5 bases and J gave up 7 bases; unmatched junction bases: 8. The CDR3 totals 14 residues. Germline V CDR1 and CDR2: MNHNY, SVGAGI (reference sequence). Repertoires were generated with immunoSEQ multiplex PCR, while TCRdb's copy carries only in-frame clones and drops some. The sample comprises 200,000 to 250,000 clones, around four fifths of which are singletons, and 15% rests with the top ten. This sequence joins TRBV6-6 and TRBJ1-2; TRBD1 agrees at 9 bases. The specimen was PBMCs or T cells enriched from blood (not recorded which). This clonotype was sampled from a man aged 35 to 55 who had recovered from COVID-19. CDR3 sequence reads: CASSTRDRVRGYTF. DNA for the CDR3: TGTGCCAGCAGTACCCGGGACAGGGTGCGTGGCTACACCTTC.